The 7 T cell receptor beta chains in this list originate from one sample, sequenced in a study of blood T cell repertoires in COVID-19. Produced via immunoSEQ multiplex PCR; TCRdb's table is partial and in-frame only. Of a few hundred thousand clones listed, around 89% were seen once; the top ten hold roughly 4%. The sample was peripheral blood. The receptors stem from a man in his sixties who had recovered from COVID-19.

The chain has TRBV7-3 and TRBJ2-1, with 13 bases fitting TRBD2. The germline V gene has CDR1 SGHTA and CDR2 FQGTGA. V shed 3 bases, J shed 6 bases, and the junction held 2 bases outside the gene matches. CDR3 size: 15 residues. This chain's CDR3 is CASSLGLAGTNEQFF. The DNA of the CDR3 is TGTGCCAGCAGCTTGGGACTAGCGGGGACCAATGAGCAGTTCTTC.

The J gene is TRBJ1-5, the V gene TRBV19; 7 nucleotides agree with TRBD1. With 6 bases clipped from V and 4 bases from J, the junction kept 15 bases outside the gene matches. The CDR3 length is 17 residues. Germline V gene data show CDR1 as LNHDA and CDR2 as SQIVND (reference sequence). The CDR3, as DNA: TGTGCCAGTAGCGTTAAGGGGGCGCGTAAGGTGAATCAGCCCCAGCATTTT. Protein sequence: CASSVKGARKVNQPQHF. Based on the CDR3 plus reference TRBV19 and TRBJ1-5, the full variable domain is DGGITQSPKYLFRKEGQNVTLSCEQNLNHDAMYWYRQDPGQGLRLIYYSQIVNDFQKGDIAEGYSVSREKKESFPLTVTSAQKNPTAFYLCASSVKGARKVNQPQHFGDGTRLSIL.

V gene TRBV7-3 combines with J gene TRBJ1-6; possibly TRBD1 for D (5 bases). Deletions cut 1 base from V and 0 bases from J, with 13 bases between. This CDR3 spans 18 amino acids. Germline assignment: CDR1 SGHTA and CDR2 FQGTGA. The CDR3 DNA is TGTGCCAGCAGCTTAAGGGGTCGGGGGAGCTCCTATAATTCACCCCTCCACTTT. Encoded protein: CASSLRGRGSSYNSPLHF.

The chain has TRBV19 and TRBJ2-7; 10 nucleotides align to TRBD1. Germline lookup yields CDR1 LNHDA and CDR2 SQIVND (reference sequence). The J segment lost 4 bases and the V segment lost 5 bases, leaving 5 bases of the junction unmatched. CDR3 length: 14 amino acids. In DNA form, the CDR3 reads TGTGCCAGTAGTTTACGACAGGGGGCTTACGAGCAGTACTTC. It codes for CASSLRQGAYEQYF.

The rearrangement links TRBV4-1 to TRBJ1-2, with 10 bases that match TRBD1. The germline V gene encodes CDR1 MGHRA and CDR2 YSYEKL. This CDR3 comprises 16 residues. V was pared by 3 bases and J by 4 bases, with 8 bases of the junction left unmatched. The CDR3 protein is CASSHVMTGGVYGYTF. As DNA, the CDR3 is TGCGCCAGCAGCCATGTAATGACAGGGGGCGTCTATGGCTACACCTTC.

The chain carries TRBV18 and TRBJ2-2; 7 bases are shared with TRBD1. The junction had 7 bases not matched to a gene; V was cut back by 3 bases and J by 6 bases. The CDR3 covers 15 residues. Per the germline V gene, CDR1 is KGHSH and CDR2 is LQKENI. CDR3 in DNA: TGTGCCAGCTCACCGAGACAGGGTGTCGCCGGGGAGCTGTTTTTT. Translating it yields CASSPRQGVAGELFF.

The genes are TRBV5-6 and TRBJ1-6; 7 positions match TRBD1. Germline V lookup: CDR1 SGHDT, CDR2 YYEEEE. This CDR3 contains 15 residues. Unmatched junction bases numbered 5, after V lost 1 base and J lost 7 bases. CDR3 residues: CASSLPGQTNSPLHF. The CDR3 bases are TGTGCCAGCAGCTTGCCGGGACAGACGAATTCACCCCTCCACTTT.